There are a few counts of the clone carrying this TCR beta chain. Its antigen is undetermined. The junction does not match germline at one end; this may be a read error. This sample was taken from a study of T cells in Graves' hyperthyroidism and ophthalmopathy. Study findings and constraints: Ophthalmopathy was identified by the model a median around 5.9 months ahead of onset. Ophthalmopathy cases were set apart from stable hyperthyroidism by a 13 V-J model. Most clonotypes that expanded in the thyroid above 0.001 also showed up in blood.

The CDR3 has 15 residues. The V gene's germline CDR1 is SGHAT and CDR2 FQNNGV. Amplified TCR beta CDR3 regions came from RNA transcripts. The study used the HTBI primer set for a first-round RT-PCR of the TCR CDR3. TCRdb recomputed calls from the multiplex PCR reads with MiXCR, one row per CDR3 protein. The sample lists roughly 650,000 distinct CDR3 sequences, 16% occurring once. The PBMCs had their origin in approximately 10 ml of fresh peripheral blood. Sequencing used blood. The source of this sequence is a woman in her thirties or forties with Graves' ophthalmopathy. The chain has TRBV11-2 and TRBJ2-6; tentative D call: TRBD1 (5 bases). The CDR3 loop reads CASSLGSSGANVLAF. CDR3 nucleotides: TGTGCCAGCAGCTTAGGATCCTCTGGGGCCAACGTCCTGGCTTTC.